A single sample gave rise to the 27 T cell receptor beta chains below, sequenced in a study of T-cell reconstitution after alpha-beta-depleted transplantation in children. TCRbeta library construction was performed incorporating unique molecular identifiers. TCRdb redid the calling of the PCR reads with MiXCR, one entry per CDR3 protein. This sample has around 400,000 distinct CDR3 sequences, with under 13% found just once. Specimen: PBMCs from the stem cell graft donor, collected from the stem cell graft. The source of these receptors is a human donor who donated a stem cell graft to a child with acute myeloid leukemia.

The CDR3 DNA follows: TGTGCCACTGATCGCACAGGGGAGGCTAACTATGGCTACACCTTC. Protein: CATDRTGEANYGYTF. V and J are TRBV6-2 or TRBV6-3 and TRBJ1-2; 7 bases are shared with TRBD1. CDR1 and CDR2 from the germline V gene are MNHEY and SVGEGT. V dropped 10 bases and J dropped 0; count of bases not matched to a gene: 11. This CDR3 contains 15 residues.

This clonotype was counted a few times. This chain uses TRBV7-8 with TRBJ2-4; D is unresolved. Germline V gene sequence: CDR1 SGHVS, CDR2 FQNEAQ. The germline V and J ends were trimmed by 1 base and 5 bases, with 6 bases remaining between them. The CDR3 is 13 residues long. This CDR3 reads CASSLGRENIQYF. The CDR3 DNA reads TGTGCCAGCAGCTTAGGCAGAGAAAACATTCAGTACTTC. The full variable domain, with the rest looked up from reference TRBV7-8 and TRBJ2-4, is GAGVSQSPRYKVAKRGQDVALRCDPISGHVSLFWYQQALGQGPEFLTYFQNEAQLDKSGLPSDRFFAERPEGSVSTLKIQRTQQEDSAVYLCASSLGRENIQYFGAGTRLSVL.

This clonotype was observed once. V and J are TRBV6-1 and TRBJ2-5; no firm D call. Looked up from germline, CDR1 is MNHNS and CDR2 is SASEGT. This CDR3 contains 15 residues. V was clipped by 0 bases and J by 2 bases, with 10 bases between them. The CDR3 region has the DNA TGTGCCAGCAGTGAAGCGGCCGGCCAGCAAGAGACCCAGTACTTC. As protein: CASSEAAGQQETQYF.

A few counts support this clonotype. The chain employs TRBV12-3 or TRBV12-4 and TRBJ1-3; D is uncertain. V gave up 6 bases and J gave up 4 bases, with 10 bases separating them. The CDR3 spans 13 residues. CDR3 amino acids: CASRPGSGNTIYF. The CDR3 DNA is TGTGCCAGCAGACCGGGCTCCGGAAACACCATATATTTT.

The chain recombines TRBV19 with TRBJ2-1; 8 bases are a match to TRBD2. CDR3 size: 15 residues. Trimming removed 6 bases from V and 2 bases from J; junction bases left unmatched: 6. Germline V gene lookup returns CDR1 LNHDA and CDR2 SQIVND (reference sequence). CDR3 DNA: TGTGCCAGTAGCGCTACTAGCGGAGCCTACAATGAGCAGTTCTTC. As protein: CASSATSGAYNEQFF.

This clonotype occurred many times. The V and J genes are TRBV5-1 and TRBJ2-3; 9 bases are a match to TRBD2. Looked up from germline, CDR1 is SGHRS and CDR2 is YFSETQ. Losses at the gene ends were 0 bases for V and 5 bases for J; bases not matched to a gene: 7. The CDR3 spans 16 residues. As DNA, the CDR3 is TGCGCCAGCAGCTTGGGAGCGGGGGGCAGAGGAGATACGCAGTATTTT. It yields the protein CASSLGAGGRGDTQYF.

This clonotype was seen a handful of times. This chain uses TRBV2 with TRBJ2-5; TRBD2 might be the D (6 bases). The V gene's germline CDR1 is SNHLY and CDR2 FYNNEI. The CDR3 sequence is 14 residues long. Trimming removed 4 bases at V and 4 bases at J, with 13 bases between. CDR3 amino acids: CASSVAGLGETQYF. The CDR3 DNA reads TGTGCCAGCAGTGTGGCGGGGCTCGGAGAGACCCAGTACTTC.

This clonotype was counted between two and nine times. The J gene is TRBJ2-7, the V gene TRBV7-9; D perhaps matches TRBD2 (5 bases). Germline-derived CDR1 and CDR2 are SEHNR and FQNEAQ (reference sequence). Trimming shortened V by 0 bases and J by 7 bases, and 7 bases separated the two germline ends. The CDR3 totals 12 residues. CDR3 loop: CASSLAPGEQYF. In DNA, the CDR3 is TGTGCCAGCAGCTTAGCGCCGGGAGAGCAGTACTTC.

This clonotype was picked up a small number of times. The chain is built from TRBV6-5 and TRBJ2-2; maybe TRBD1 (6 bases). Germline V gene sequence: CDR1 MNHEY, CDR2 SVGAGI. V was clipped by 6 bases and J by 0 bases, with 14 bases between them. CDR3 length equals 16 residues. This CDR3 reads CASRQDRSPNTGELFF. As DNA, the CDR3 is TGTGCCAGCAGACAAGACAGGTCCCCGAACACCGGGGAGCTGTTTTTT.

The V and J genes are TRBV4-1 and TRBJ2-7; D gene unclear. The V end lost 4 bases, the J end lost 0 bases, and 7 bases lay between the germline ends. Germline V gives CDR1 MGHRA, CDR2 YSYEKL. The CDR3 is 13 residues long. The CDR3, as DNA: TGCGCCAGCAGCCCTAACCCCTCCTACGAGCAGTACTTC. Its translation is CASSPNPSYEQYF.

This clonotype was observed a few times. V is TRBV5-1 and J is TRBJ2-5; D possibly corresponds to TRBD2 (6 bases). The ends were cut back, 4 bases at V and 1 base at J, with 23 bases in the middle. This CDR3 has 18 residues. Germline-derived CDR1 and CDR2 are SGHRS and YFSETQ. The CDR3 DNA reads TGCGCCAGCAGCGGTCGATTAGCGGAGATTCTAGTCCAAGAGACCCAGTACTTC. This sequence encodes CASSGRLAEILVQETQYF.

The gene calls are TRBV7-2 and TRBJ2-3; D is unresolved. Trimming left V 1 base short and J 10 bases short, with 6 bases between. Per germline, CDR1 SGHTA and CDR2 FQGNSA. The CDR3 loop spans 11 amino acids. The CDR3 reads CASSLGGPQYF. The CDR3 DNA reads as TGTGCCAGCAGCTTAGGTGGCCCGCAGTATTTT.

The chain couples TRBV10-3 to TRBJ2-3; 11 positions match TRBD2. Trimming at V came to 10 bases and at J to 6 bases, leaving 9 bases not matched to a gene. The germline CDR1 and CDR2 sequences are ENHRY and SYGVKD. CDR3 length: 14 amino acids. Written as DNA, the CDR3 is TGTGCCACCGAGAATAGCGGGGGGGCGGATACGCAGTATTTT. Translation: CATENSGGADTQYF.

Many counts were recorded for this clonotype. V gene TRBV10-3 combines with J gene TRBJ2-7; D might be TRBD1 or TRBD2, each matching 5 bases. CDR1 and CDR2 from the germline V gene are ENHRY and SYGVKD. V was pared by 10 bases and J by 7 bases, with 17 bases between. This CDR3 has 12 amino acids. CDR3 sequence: CATRDRRGEQYF. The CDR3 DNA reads TGTGCCACCCGGGACCGAAGAGGGGAGCAGTACTTC.

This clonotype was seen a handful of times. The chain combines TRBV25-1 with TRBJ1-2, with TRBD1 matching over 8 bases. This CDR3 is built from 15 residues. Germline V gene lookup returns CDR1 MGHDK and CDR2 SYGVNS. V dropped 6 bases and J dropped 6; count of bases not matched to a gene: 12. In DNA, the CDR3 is TGTGCCAGCAGCGAGGGGACAGGAAAAAACCATGGCTACACCTTC. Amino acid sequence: CASSEGTGKNHGYTF.

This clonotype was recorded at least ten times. The CDR3 region is CSVETGQGYEQYF. The CDR3 bases are TGCAGCGTTGAAACGGGACAGGGCTACGAGCAGTACTTC. The chain has TRBV29-1 and TRBJ2-7; 9 bases align to TRBD1. Germline V gene data show CDR1 as SQVTM and CDR2 as ANQGSEA. The CDR3 is 13 amino acids. V lost 2 bases and J lost 3; bases outside the gene matches: 2.

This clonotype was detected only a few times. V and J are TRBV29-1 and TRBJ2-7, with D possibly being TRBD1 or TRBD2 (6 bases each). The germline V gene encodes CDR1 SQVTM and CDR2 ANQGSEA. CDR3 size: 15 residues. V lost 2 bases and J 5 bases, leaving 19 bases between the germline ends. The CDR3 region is CSVEPGGLRVNEQYF. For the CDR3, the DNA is TGCAGCGTTGAACCCGGGGGCTTGCGGGTGAACGAGCAGTACTTC.

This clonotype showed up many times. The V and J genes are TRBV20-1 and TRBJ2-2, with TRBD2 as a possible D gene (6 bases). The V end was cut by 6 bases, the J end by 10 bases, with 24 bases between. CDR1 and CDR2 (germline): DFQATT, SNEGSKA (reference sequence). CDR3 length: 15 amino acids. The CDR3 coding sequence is TGCAGTGCCGGCTGCCGGGACTTTATTTCGGCGGAGCTGTTTTTT. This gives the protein CSAGCRDFISAELFF.

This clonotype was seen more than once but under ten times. The CDR3 DNA reads TGCAGTGCTAGAGAACCCGGTGGGGGAAGCTCCTACGAGCAGTACTTC. Translation: CSAREPGGGSSYEQYF. This chain joins TRBV20-1 and TRBJ2-7; tentatively, D is TRBD1 or TRBD2 (5 bases each). Germline CDR1 and CDR2: DFQATT and SNEGSKA (reference sequence). There are 16 residues in the CDR3. V lost 0 bases, J lost 0 bases, and 15 bases lay in between.

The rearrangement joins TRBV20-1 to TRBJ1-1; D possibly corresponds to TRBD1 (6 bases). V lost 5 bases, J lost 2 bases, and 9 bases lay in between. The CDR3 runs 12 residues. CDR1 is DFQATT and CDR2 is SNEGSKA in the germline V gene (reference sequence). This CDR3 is CSAGDTNTEAFF. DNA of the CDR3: TGCAGTGCTGGGGACACCAACACTGAAGCTTTCTTT.

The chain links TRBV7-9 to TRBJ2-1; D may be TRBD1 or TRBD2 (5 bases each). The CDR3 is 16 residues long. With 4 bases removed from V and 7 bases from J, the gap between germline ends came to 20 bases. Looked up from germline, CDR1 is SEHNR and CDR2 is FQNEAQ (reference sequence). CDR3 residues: CASSSPGATSRNEQFF. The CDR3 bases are TGTGCCAGCAGCTCACCCGGGGCCACTTCAAGAAATGAGCAGTTCTTC.

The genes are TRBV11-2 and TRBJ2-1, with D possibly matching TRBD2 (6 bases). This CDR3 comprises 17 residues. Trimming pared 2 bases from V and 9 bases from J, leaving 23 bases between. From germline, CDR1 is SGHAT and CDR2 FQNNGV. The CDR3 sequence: CASSLSGLSAPAGEQFF. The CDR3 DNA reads TGTGCCAGCAGCTTATCCGGTCTTAGCGCCCCAGCGGGTGAGCAGTTCTTC.

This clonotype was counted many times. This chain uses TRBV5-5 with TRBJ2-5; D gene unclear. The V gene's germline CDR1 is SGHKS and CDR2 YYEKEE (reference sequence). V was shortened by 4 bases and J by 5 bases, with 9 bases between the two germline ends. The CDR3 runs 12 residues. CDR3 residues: CASSTHLETQYF. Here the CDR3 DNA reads TGTGCCAGCAGCACCCACCTGGAGACCCAGTACTTC.

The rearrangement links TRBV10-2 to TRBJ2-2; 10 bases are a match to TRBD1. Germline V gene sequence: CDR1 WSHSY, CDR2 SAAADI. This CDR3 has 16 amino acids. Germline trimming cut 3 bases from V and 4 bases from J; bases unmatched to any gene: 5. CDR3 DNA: TGCGCCAGCAGTGATGAGACAGGGGGCGGCACCGGGGAGCTGTTTTTT. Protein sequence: CASSDETGGGTGELFF.

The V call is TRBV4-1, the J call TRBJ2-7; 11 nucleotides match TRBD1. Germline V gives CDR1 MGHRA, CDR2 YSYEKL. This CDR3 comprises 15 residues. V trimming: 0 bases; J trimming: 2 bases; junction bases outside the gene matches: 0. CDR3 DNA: TGCGCCAGCAGCCAAGAGGGACAGGGGGCCTACGAGCAGTACTTC. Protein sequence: CASSQEGQGAYEQYF.

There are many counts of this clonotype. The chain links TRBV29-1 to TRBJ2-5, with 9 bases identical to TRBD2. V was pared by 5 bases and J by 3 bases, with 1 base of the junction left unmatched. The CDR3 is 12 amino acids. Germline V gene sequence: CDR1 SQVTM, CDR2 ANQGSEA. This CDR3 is CSVLAGEETQYF. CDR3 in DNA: TGCAGCGTTTTAGCGGGAGAAGAGACCCAGTACTTC.

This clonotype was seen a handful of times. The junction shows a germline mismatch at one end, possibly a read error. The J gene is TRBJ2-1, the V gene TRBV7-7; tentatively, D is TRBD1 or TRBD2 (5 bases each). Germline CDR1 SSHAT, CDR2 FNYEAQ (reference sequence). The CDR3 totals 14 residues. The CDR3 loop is CASSLDLGVNEQFF. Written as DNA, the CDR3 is TGTGCTAGCAGCTTAGATCTGGGGGTAAATGAGCAGTTCTTC.